This T cell receptor beta chain was retrieved from a study of shared clonotypes between healthy human individuals. Findings and limits, study-wide: There were few donors, and this limited the genetic and exposure-history diversity represented.

V was trimmed by 2 bases and J by 10 bases, leaving 12 bases between them. Germline V CDR1 and CDR2: MDHEN, SYDVKM. The CDR3 spans 12 residues. Assay execution took place at the deep level. Repertoires were generated with immunoSEQ multiplex PCR, while TCRdb's copy carries only in-frame clones and drops some. The sample yields around 330,000 clones, about 74% seen once. As for this clone: The antigen remains undetermined.

The source of this sequence is a man between 25 and 39 years old in good health. Sample: memory CD4+ T cells sorted from blood. Subset reported: CD45RA-negative fraction. The chain recombines TRBV28 with TRBJ2-7, with D maybe TRBD1 (5 bases). This CDR3 is CASSLMTDIQYF. The CDR3 nucleotides read TGTGCCAGCAGTTTAATGACAGATATCCAGTACTTC.